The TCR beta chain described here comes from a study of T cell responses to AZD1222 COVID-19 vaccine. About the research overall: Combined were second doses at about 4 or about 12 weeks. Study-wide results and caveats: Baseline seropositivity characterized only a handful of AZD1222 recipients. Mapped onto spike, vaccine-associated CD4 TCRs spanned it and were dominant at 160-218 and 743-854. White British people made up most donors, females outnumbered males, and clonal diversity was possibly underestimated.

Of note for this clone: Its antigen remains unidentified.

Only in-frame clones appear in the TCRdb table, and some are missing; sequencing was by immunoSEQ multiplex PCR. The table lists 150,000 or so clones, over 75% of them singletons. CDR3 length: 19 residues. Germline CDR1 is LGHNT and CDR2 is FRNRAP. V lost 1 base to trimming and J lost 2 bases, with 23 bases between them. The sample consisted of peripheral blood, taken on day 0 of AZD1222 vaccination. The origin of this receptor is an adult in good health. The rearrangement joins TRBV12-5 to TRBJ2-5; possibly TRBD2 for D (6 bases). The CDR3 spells CASGLAPLLAPVGQETQYF. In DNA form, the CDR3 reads TGTGCTAGTGGTTTGGCCCCCCTACTAGCCCCGGTTGGTCAAGAGACCCAGTACTTC.